This T cell receptor beta chain was observed in a study of Ad26.COV2.S vaccination and SARS-CoV-2 variants. Study-wide background: Donor was assigned to the Ad26.COV2.S arm of trial COV1001. Dosing was one shot or two shots 56 days apart.

Indicated treatment: about 20 received Ad26.COV2.S at low or high dose, single or two shots; about 5 received placebo; per-sample allocation not given. Material that was analyzed had been drawn on day 63 after the first vaccine or placebo injection. Using immunoSEQ multiplex PCR, the repertoire was profiled, and TCRdb retains in-frame clones only, with some absent. This sample has 300,000 to 400,000 clones, with about nine tenths found just once. V dropped 2 bases and J dropped 3 bases, with 9 bases sitting between them. The germline V gene encodes CDR1 MNHEY and CDR2 SMNVEV (reference sequence). CDR3 size: 14 residues.

This clonotype was obtained from a person aged 18-60 years who received the Ad26.COV2.S COVID-19 vaccine or a placebo. The sequencing here drew on peripheral blood, taken in a trial of Ad26.COV2.S vaccine versus placebo. The chain has TRBV27 and TRBJ2-3; no clear D gene. This CDR3 reads CASSLSLGTDTQYF. CDR3 DNA: TGTGCCAGCAGTTTAAGTTTGGGGACAGATACGCAGTATTTT.